The 8 T cell receptor beta chains in this list originate from one sample, sequenced in a study of metastatic and nonmetastatic thyroid tumors. Thyroid surgery was preceded by no treatment in any patient. TCRdb re-analyzed the PCR reads using MiXCR. Among under 20,000 clones listed, around 17% were seen once. The sample comprised blood. These receptors originate from a male donor with papillary thyroid cancer or a benign thyroid nodule (not recorded which). Some clones in this sample may be carry-over from other donors' samples.

The gene calls are TRBV5-4 and TRBJ2-7, with TRBD2 as a possible D gene (6 bases). This CDR3 has 15 residues. The germline gives CDR1 SGHNT, CDR2 YYREEE (reference sequence). V was pared by 1 base and J by 5 bases, with 16 bases between. Here the CDR3 DNA reads TGTGCCAGCAGCTTGAGCGCGGGAATTGACCACGAGCAGTACTTC. It encodes CASSLSAGIDHEQYF.

There are many counts of this clone. The J gene is TRBJ1-4, the V gene TRBV12-3 or TRBV12-4, with D uncertain. The length of the CDR3 is 14 residues. V lost 5 bases to trimming and J lost 6 bases, with 13 bases between them. This CDR3 reads CASSNWGGHEKLFF. CDR3 bases: TGTGCCAGCAGTAACTGGGGAGGGCATGAAAAACTGTTTTTT.

This clone appeared many times. CDR3 sequence reads: CASSPGLYNEQFF. The DNA of the CDR3 is TGTGCCAGCAGCCCGGGACTTTACAATGAGCAGTTCTTC. This chain joins TRBV11-2 and TRBJ2-1; D is possibly TRBD2 (6 bases). The CDR3 consists of 13 residues. The germline CDR1 and CDR2 sequences are SGHAT and FQNNGV. Trimming removed 5 bases at V and 4 bases at J, with 9 bases between.

In this sample, this clone is medium-sized. V usage is TRBV6-5 and J usage is TRBJ2-6, with 12 bases fitting TRBD2. The J segment lost 0 bases and the V segment lost 7 bases, leaving 7 bases of the junction unmatched. This CDR3 region has 18 residues. The germline V gene has CDR1 MNHEY and CDR2 SVGAGI. The CDR3 here is CASNPTSGSRSGANVLTF. The CDR3 DNA sequence: TGTGCCAGCAACCCGACTAGCGGGAGCCGCTCTGGGGCCAACGTCCTGACTTTC.

This clone was picked up many times. This rearrangement joins TRBV30 to TRBJ1-1; D is perhaps TRBD1 (6 bases). The CDR3 consists of 16 residues. V dropped 5 bases and J dropped 3 bases, with 22 bases sitting between them. Germline assignment: CDR1 GTSNPN and CDR2 SVGIG (reference sequence). Here the CDR3 reads CAWGGFDGGADTEAFF. For the CDR3, the DNA is TGTGCCTGGGGAGGCTTTGACGGGGGCGCGGACACTGAAGCTTTCTTT.

This clone was found many times. The chain is built from TRBV10-3 and TRBJ2-1, with 11 nucleotides matching TRBD1. Per germline, CDR1 ENHRY and CDR2 SYGVKD. The CDR3 totals 13 residues. The V gene end was trimmed by 10 bases and the J gene end by 7 bases; junction bases not matched to a gene: 6. The CDR3 loop is CATGQGARNEQFF. The CDR3 DNA reads TGTGCCACCGGACAGGGGGCTCGGAATGAGCAGTTCTTC.

This clone was detected many times. The chain links TRBV5-6 to TRBJ2-7, with 7 bases that match TRBD1. The CDR3 runs to 13 residues. The V gene's germline CDR1 is SGHDT and CDR2 YYEEEE. The V segment lost 8 bases and the J segment 4 bases; nucleotides outside the gene matches: 9. CDR3 sequence (DNA): TGTGCCAGTAATACCGGGACAGAGTACGAGCAGTACTTC. Translating gives CASNTGTEYEQYF.

This clone has at least ten counts. The J gene is TRBJ1-4, the V gene TRBV7-8, with D perhaps matching TRBD1 (5 bases). The germline V gene has CDR1 SGHVS and CDR2 FQNEAQ. V was trimmed by 4 bases and J by 0 bases, leaving 15 bases between them. This CDR3 contains 17 residues. The CDR3 sequence is CASSSRRGIATNEKLFF. CDR3 bases: TGTGCCAGCAGCTCCCGACGGGGGATAGCAACTAATGAAAAACTGTTTTTT. Combining the CDR3 with reference TRBV7-8 and TRBJ1-4 gives the whole variable domain GAGVSQSPRYKVAKRGQDVALRCDPISGHVSLFWYQQALGQGPEFLTYFQNEAQLDKSGLPSDRFFAERPEGSVSTLKIQRTQQEDSAVYLCASSSRRGIATNEKLFFGSGTQLSVL.